The 10 T cell receptor beta chains listed next were all sequenced from one sample in a study of blood T cells in healthy people across ages. With a J-beta primer mix and a sample-barcoded 5' primer, a second PCR ran 7 to 11 cycles. TCRdb reanalysed the 5' RACE reads using MiXCR and keeps one entry per CDR3 protein. The sample includes some 1.5 million distinct CDR3 sequences, 28% of them seen just once. The sample comprised blood. All receptors come from a woman under 40 in good health.

On this clonotype: Just one base apart from a much larger clone, this may be a read error. The chain employs TRBV20-1 and TRBJ2-1; 15 bases map to TRBD2. Germline values: CDR1 DFQATT, CDR2 SNEGSKA (reference sequence). This CDR3 is 15 amino acids long. The CDR3 protein is CSARVGTSGRNEHFF. The CDR3 DNA follows: TGCAGTGCTAGAGTAGGGACTAGCGGGAGGAATGAGCACTTCTTC.

This clonotype appeared a few times. The genes are TRBV6-5 and TRBJ1-1; no definite D call. CDR3 length equals 11 residues. Trimming took 5 bases from V and 5 from J, leaving 6 bases between them. The germline V gene encodes CDR1 MNHEY and CDR2 SVGAGI. The CDR3, as DNA: TGTGCCAGCAGTGGGGAGACTGAAGCTTTCTTT. It yields the protein CASSGETEAFF.

In this sample, this clonotype turned up many times. The chain has TRBV29-1 and TRBJ1-2, with D possibly TRBD1 on 6 matching bases. Germline-derived CDR1 and CDR2 are SQVTM and ANQGSEA. The V gene lost 6 bases and the J gene lost 5 bases, with 16 bases spanning the gap. This CDR3 region has 13 residues. CDR3 DNA: TGCAGCGTCGAAAGGGGGGAAATTTATGGCTACACCTTC. Its protein is CSVERGEIYGYTF.

There are many counts of this clonotype. The CDR3 region has the DNA TGTGCCAGCAGTTACTCGGGTAGGCCCTACGAGCAGTACTTC. Protein sequence: CASSYSGRPYEQYF. The rearrangement links TRBV6-6 to TRBJ2-7; D not certain. Trimming cost V 0 bases and J 2 bases, with 8 bases left between them. This CDR3 is built from 14 residues. The germline CDR1 and CDR2 sequences are MNHNY and SVGAGI (reference sequence).

The table lists this clonotype with a few counts. This chain joins TRBV10-3 and TRBJ1-1, with TRBD1 identical over 8 bases. Germline CDR1 and CDR2: ENHRY and SYGVKD. J was trimmed by 7 bases and V by 6 bases; bases with no gene match: 16. CDR3 length equals 16 residues. CDR3 nucleotide sequence: TGTGCCATCAGGCCCACCGACGGACAGGGCGCAGGTGAAGCTTTCTTT. It is translated as CAIRPTDGQGAGEAFF.

The genes are TRBV5-1 and TRBJ2-1, with 7 bases matching TRBD2. Germline CDR1 reads SGHRS; CDR2 reads YFSETQ. This CDR3 comprises 19 residues. V was pared by 2 bases and J by 3 bases, with 17 bases of the junction left unmatched. CDR3 loop: CASSFGPRGSRNNYNEQFF. CDR3 DNA sequence: TGCGCCAGCAGCTTTGGCCCGCGCGGGAGTCGAAACAACTACAATGAGCAGTTCTTC.

The genes are TRBV4-1 and TRBJ2-7, with D possibly matching TRBD1 (6 bases). The germline V and J ends were trimmed by 4 bases and 4 bases, with 17 bases remaining between them. The CDR3 contains 15 residues. Germline CDR1 reads MGHRA; CDR2 reads YSYEKL. Written as DNA, the CDR3 is TGCGCCAGCAGCCCCGGACAGAATGGGCTGTACGAGCAGTACTTC. It yields the protein CASSPGQNGLYEQYF.

The chain carries TRBV11-2 and TRBJ2-1, with 7 bases matching TRBD1. The V gene's germline CDR1 is SGHAT and CDR2 FQNNGV. The CDR3 runs to 13 residues. V shed 4 bases, J shed 8 bases, and the junction held 5 bases outside the gene matches. The CDR3 is CASSSQGIDEQFF. The DNA for the CDR3 is TGTGCCAGCAGCTCACAGGGGATAGATGAGCAGTTCTTC.

This clonotype was detected only a few times. The chain carries TRBV20-1 and TRBJ2-7; a weak D match, TRBD1 (6 bases). V was pared by 6 bases and J by 3 bases, with 12 bases between. This CDR3 region has 12 residues. Looked up from germline, CDR1 is DFQATT and CDR2 is SNEGSKA (reference sequence). Here the CDR3 DNA reads TGCAGTGCAAGGACAGACAACTACGAGCAGTACTTC. Amino acid sequence: CSARTDNYEQYF.

The rearrangement uses TRBV11-2 and TRBJ2-1; 11 bases agree with TRBD2. Trimming removed 4 bases from V and 2 bases from J; junction bases left unmatched: 7. This CDR3 spans 17 amino acids. Germline CDR1 and CDR2: SGHAT and FQNNGV. Written as DNA, the CDR3 is TGTGCCAGCAGCTCCAGACTAGCGGGGCCTCCCTACAATGAGCAGTTCTTC. It translates to CASSSRLAGPPYNEQFF. The full variable domain, its missing parts supplied by reference TRBV11-2 and TRBJ2-1, is EAGVAQSPRYKIIEKRQSVAFWCNPISGHATLYWYQQILGQGPKLLIQFQNNGVVDDSQLPKDRFSAERLKGVDSTLKIQPAKLEDSAVYLCASSSRLAGPPYNEQFFGPGTRLTVL.